This section outlines one T cell receptor (beta chain) sequence together with its context. The antigen remains undetermined. The data originate from a study of graft-versus-host responses after intestinal transplantation. Looking at the study overall: Multivisceral, liver-intestinal, or isolated intestinal grafts were transplanted into recipients. Tacrolimus and steroids were given for around 3 years to all recipients after anti-thymocyte globulin induction.

Generated by immunoSEQ multiplex PCR, the TCRdb table keeps only in-frame clones and is missing some. This table holds some 13,000 clones, roughly four fifths found once. The study's findings and limits: Among recipient marrow samples, GvH clones were found; some appeared first in ileum or blood. Allografts of one patient group, those with graft-donor T cell macrochimerism, had high graft-versus-host to host-versus-graft clonal ratios.

Germline loops: CDR1 SQVTM, CDR2 ANQGSEA. The CDR3 length is 11 residues. J lost 3 bases, V lost 4 bases, and 0 bases had no gene match. The clonotype comes from a human patient who received an intestinal transplant, so some T cells may come from the graft donor. This chain uses TRBV29-1 with TRBJ2-7, with 7 positions matching TRBD2. The sample here was PBMCs, taken after intestinal transplantation. Written as DNA, the CDR3 is TGCAGCGTTGGGGGGGGCTACGAGCAGTACTTC. Its translation is CSVGGGYEQYF.